These 20 T cell receptor beta chains were all obtained from the same sample, sequenced in a study of beta chain features in type 1 diabetes (dated by TCRdb to the late 2010s). Overall results and qualifications from the work: A moderate but significant shortening of TCRB CDR3 length was observed in type 1 diabetes patients in all four CD4+ subsets.

Library generation was performed with the immunoSEQ multiplex PCR assay. The High Capacity cDNA Reverse Transcription Kit was used to reverse transcribe all of the isolated RNA, meaning that expressed TCRB transcripts were what got sequenced. TCRdb re-hosts the immuneACCESS table, in-frame sequences only. Its copies lack some clones; in the studies checked, an unresolved V gene accounts for under half of them, and the cause for the rest is not known. The sample profile shows some 360,000 clones; 8% to 10% of them were found once. The ten largest clonotypes hold about 0.64% of the sample. No antigens are known for them. Sequencing input: central memory CD4+ T cells from blood. Receptor source: a man aged 30 to 45 with type 1 diabetes.

This clone was detected only a few times. The J gene is TRBJ1-1, the V gene TRBV5-6; no firm D call. Germline V lookup: CDR1 SGHDT, CDR2 YYEEEE. The V and J ends lost 2 bases and 5 bases respectively, with 4 bases between them. The CDR3 has 11 amino acids. This CDR3 is CASSFLTEAFF. The CDR3 coding sequence is TGTGCCAGCAGCTTTTTAACTGAAGCTTTCTTT. The entire variable domain, with the rest obtained from reference TRBV5-6 and TRBJ1-1, is as follows: DAGVTQSPTHLIKTRGQQVTLRCSPKSGHDTVSWYQQALGQGPQFIFQYYEEEERQRGNFPDRFSGHQFPNYSSELNVNALLLGDSALYLCASSFLTEAFFGQGTRLTVV.

CDR3 in amino acids: CASSESGPTQYF. CDR3 DNA sequence: TGCGCCAGCAGTGAGTCGGGACCCACGCAGTATTTT. The chain uses TRBV10-2 and TRBJ2-3; the D gene could be TRBD1 or TRBD2 (5 bases each). This CDR3 region has 12 residues. CDR1 and CDR2 from the germline V gene are WSHSY and SAAADI. V was pared by 0 bases and J by 9 bases, with 7 bases between.

The CDR3 DNA reads TGTGCCAGCAGACTCGACCAAAGCTCCTACGAGCAGTACTTC. This sequence encodes CASRLDQSSYEQYF. The chain combines TRBV5-4 with TRBJ2-7; D is unresolved. Trimming pared 5 bases from V and 0 bases from J, leaving 12 bases between. This CDR3 comprises 14 residues. The germline V gene has CDR1 SGHNT and CDR2 YYREEE (reference sequence).

This clone was recorded a few times. The V gene is TRBV11-2, the J gene TRBJ2-4; D may be TRBD1 or TRBD2 (6 bases each). Trimming removed 1 base from V and 6 bases from J, with 13 bases in between. Germline values: CDR1 SGHAT, CDR2 FQNNGV. The CDR3 totals 15 residues. The CDR3 sequence: CASSLGGALGNIQYF. CDR3 DNA sequence: TGTGCCAGCAGCTTAGGGGGGGCGCTGGGAAACATTCAGTACTTC.

CDR3 in DNA: TGTGCCAGCATGTGGGGGGCCCACACCGGGGAGCTGTTTTTT. This codes for CASMWGAHTGELFF. The rearrangement joins TRBV6-1 to TRBJ2-2; tentatively, D is TRBD1 or TRBD2 (6 bases each). V was pared by 7 bases and J by 3 bases, with 12 bases between. From germline, CDR1 is MNHNS and CDR2 SASEGT. This CDR3 spans 14 amino acids.

This clone was seen a few times. The chain recombines TRBV10-2 with TRBJ2-7; 10 bases are a match to TRBD2. CDR3 length: 15 amino acids. The germline V gene encodes CDR1 WSHSY and CDR2 SAAADI. Trimming at V came to 0 bases and at J to 9 bases, leaving 8 bases not matched to a gene. Here the CDR3 reads CASSESLAGYLGQYF. CDR3 in DNA: TGCGCCAGCAGTGAGTCACTAGCGGGGTACCTCGGGCAGTACTTC.

The chain combines TRBV10-1 with TRBJ1-2, with D tentatively TRBD1 (5 bases). This CDR3 contains 14 residues. Germline-derived CDR1 and CDR2 are WNHNN and SYGVQD (reference sequence). V lost 5 bases and J lost 6, with 16 bases in between. As DNA, the CDR3 is TGCGCCAGCAGTCAACAGGCTACTGGGGATGGCTACACCTTC. Protein product: CASSQQATGDGYTF.

The CDR3 protein is CASSMGQGAGAGELFF. The DNA of the CDR3 is TGTGCCAGTAGTATGGGACAGGGGGCTGGGGCCGGGGAGCTGTTTTTT. V and J are TRBV19 and TRBJ2-2; 12 nucleotides align to TRBD1. CDR3 length: 16 residues. Looked up from germline, CDR1 is LNHDA and CDR2 is SQIVND (reference sequence). The V segment lost 3 bases and the J segment 6 bases; nucleotides outside the gene matches: 5.

J is TRBJ2-5 and V is TRBV13, with D possibly TRBD2 on 5 matching bases. The length of the CDR3 is 15 residues. Per germline, CDR1 PRHDT and CDR2 FYEKMQ (reference sequence). The germline V and J ends were trimmed by 4 bases and 3 bases, with 15 bases remaining between them. In nucleotides, the CDR3 is TGTGCCAGCAGCTGGCGAGGAGCGGTGAAAGAGACCCAGTACTTC. This translates into CASSWRGAVKETQYF.

CDR3 nucleotides: TGTGCCAGCAGACAGGGGAGGGGGTTCACCGGGGAGCTGTTTTTT. Protein: CASRQGRGFTGELFF. The J gene is TRBJ2-2, the V gene TRBV6-5; either TRBD1 or TRBD2 may supply D (7 bases each). Germline V lookup: CDR1 MNHEY, CDR2 SVGAGI. The CDR3 covers 15 residues. V lost 6 bases, J lost 4 bases, and 15 bases lay in between.

This clone was counted between two and nine times. Other DNA sequences of this sample code for an identical CDR3. The chain links TRBV29-1 to TRBJ1-2; D unclear. Per the germline V gene, CDR1 is SQVTM and CDR2 is ANQGSEA. This CDR3 region has 12 residues. V shed 6 bases and J shed 2 bases, with 10 bases lying between them. The CDR3 reads CSVGGQNYGYTF. CDR3 DNA sequence: TGCAGCGTGGGCGGGCAGAACTATGGCTACACCTTC.

This chain connects TRBV23-1 to TRBJ2-3; D is possibly TRBD1 or TRBD2 (5 bases each). TRBV23-1 is an open reading frame whose function is uncertain. The V end was cut by 8 bases, the J end by 2 bases, with 11 bases between. This CDR3 comprises 13 residues. CDR3 coding DNA: TGCGCCAGCGCCGGGACCGTCACAGATACGCAGTATTTT. Its translation is CASAGTVTDTQYF.

CDR3 coding DNA: TGTGCCTGGAGGAATAGCGGGGCCACAGATACGCAGTATTTT. The encoded protein is CAWRNSGATDTQYF. This chain uses TRBV30 with TRBJ2-3, with 8 nucleotides matching TRBD2. The trim removed 3 bases at V and 2 bases at J, leaving 4 bases unmatched. Germline V gene data show CDR1 as GTSNPN and CDR2 as SVGIG (reference sequence). The CDR3 is 14 residues long.

This clone was observed a handful of times. A much larger clonotype is one base distant, so this may be a read error. The V and J genes are TRBV6-5 and TRBJ2-5; TRBD2 aligns across 8 bases. This CDR3 region has 13 residues. Looked up from germline, CDR1 is MNHEY and CDR2 is SVGAGI. The V gene end was trimmed by 4 bases and the J gene end by 3 bases; junction bases not matched to a gene: 1. The CDR3 spells CASSLLAEETQYF. The CDR3 bases are TGTGCCAGCAGTTTACTAGCGGAAGAGACCCAGTACTTC.

The table lists this clone with a few counts. The V gene is TRBV11-2, the J gene TRBJ2-7, with 9 bases identical to TRBD2. This CDR3 contains 16 residues. In germline, CDR1 is SGHAT, CDR2 FQNNGV. The V gene end was trimmed by 3 bases and the J gene end by 3 bases; junction bases not matched to a gene: 9. Here the CDR3 reads CASSLVHSGSLYEQYF. The CDR3 nucleotides are TGTGCCAGCAGCTTGGTTCATAGCGGGAGTCTCTACGAGCAGTACTTC.

This clone was detected ten times or more. The chain combines TRBV11-1 with TRBJ2-1; D is possibly TRBD2 (5 bases). Per the germline V gene, CDR1 is SGHAT and CDR2 is FQDESV (reference sequence). The CDR3 has 17 residues. Trimming pared 4 bases from V and 8 bases from J, leaving 24 bases between. In nucleotides, the CDR3 is TGTGCCAGCAGCTCTGGACCCACTCGGGGTACACTGGATGAGCAGTTCTTC. Protein: CASSSGPTRGTLDEQFF.

This clone was found many times. The chain employs TRBV18 and TRBJ2-4; 8 nucleotides align to TRBD1. V gave up 6 bases and J gave up 9 bases; unmatched junction bases: 10. CDR1 is KGHSH and CDR2 is LQKENI in the germline V gene. The CDR3 spans 14 residues. This chain's CDR3 is CASSRDRGQRIQYF. DNA of the CDR3: TGTGCCAGCTCGCGCGACAGGGGCCAGCGCATTCAGTACTTC.

The V call is TRBV29-1, the J call TRBJ2-2; possible D gene TRBD2, 6 bases. The CDR3 is made up of 13 amino acids. Germline lookup yields CDR1 SQVTM and CDR2 ANQGSEA. Trimming stripped 3 bases from V and 4 bases from J, with 9 bases between. The CDR3 DNA reads as TGCAGCGTTGAGGGGAGGATCACCGGGGAGCTGTTTTTT. It encodes CSVEGRITGELFF.

The rearrangement joins TRBV5-1 to TRBJ2-2, with a tentative D call TRBD1 (5 bases). The CDR3 is made up of 16 amino acids. V was cut by 1 base and J by 2 bases, with 12 bases left in between. CDR1 and CDR2 (germline): SGHRS, YFSETQ. The CDR3 bases are TGCGCCAGCAGCTTGTCCTCGACAGCAAACACCGGGGAGCTGTTTTTT. This codes for CASSLSSTANTGELFF.

The rearrangement uses TRBV5-1 and TRBJ2-5; 13 nucleotides line up with TRBD2. From germline, CDR1 is SGHRS and CDR2 YFSETQ. The CDR3 extends over 16 amino acids. The J segment lost 1 base and the V segment lost 3 bases, leaving 3 bases of the junction unmatched. CDR3 sequence reads: CASSSRLAGGQETQYF. DNA of the CDR3: TGCGCCAGCAGCTCTCGACTAGCGGGAGGCCAAGAGACCCAGTACTTC.